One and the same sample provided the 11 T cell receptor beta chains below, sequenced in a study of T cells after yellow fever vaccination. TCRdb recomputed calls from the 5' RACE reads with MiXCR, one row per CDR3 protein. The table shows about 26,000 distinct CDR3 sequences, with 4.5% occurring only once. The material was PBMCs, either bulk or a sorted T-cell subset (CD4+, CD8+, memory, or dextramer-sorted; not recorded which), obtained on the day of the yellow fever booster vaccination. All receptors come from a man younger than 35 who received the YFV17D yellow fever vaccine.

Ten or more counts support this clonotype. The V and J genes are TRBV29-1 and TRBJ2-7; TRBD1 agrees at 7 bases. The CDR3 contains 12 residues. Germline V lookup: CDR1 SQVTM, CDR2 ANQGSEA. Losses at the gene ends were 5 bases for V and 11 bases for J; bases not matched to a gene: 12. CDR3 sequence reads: CSVTGPTDREYF. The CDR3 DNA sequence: TGCAGCGTTACCGGGCCGACCGACAGGGAGTACTTC.

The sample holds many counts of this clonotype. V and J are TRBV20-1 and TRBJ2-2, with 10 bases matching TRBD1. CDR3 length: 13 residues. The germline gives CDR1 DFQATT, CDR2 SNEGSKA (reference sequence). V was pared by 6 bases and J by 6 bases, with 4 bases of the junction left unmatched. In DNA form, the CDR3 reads TGCAGTGCGCAGACAGGGGGCTCCGGGGAGCTGTTTTTT. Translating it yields CSAQTGGSGELFF.

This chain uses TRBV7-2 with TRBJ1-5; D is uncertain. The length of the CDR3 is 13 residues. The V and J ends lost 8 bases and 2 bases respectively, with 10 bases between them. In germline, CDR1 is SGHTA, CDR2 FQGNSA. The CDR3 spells CASGVRGNQPQHF. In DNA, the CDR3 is TGTGCCAGCGGGGTACGAGGCAATCAGCCCCAGCATTTT.

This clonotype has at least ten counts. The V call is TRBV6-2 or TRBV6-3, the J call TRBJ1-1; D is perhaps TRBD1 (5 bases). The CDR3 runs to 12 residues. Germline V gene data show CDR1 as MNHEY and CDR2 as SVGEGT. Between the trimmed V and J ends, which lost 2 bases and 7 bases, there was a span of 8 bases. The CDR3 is CASSYRGHEAFF. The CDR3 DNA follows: TGTGCCAGCAGTTACAGGGGTCATGAAGCTTTCTTT.

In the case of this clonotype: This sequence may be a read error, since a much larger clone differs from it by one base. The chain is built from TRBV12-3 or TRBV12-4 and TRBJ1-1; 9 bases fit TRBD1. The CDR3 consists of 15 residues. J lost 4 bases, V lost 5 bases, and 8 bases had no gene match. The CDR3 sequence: CASSPQGAGTTEAFF. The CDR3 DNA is TGTGCCAGCAGTCCACAGGGGGCCGGGACCACTGAAGCTTTCTTT.

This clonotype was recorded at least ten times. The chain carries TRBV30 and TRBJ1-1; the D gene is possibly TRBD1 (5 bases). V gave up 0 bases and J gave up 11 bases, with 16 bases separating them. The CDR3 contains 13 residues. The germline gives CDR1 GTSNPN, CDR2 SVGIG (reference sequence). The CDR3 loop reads CAWSVQGSPRAFF. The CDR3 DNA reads TGTGCCTGGAGTGTCCAGGGTTCCCCCCGGGCTTTCTTT.

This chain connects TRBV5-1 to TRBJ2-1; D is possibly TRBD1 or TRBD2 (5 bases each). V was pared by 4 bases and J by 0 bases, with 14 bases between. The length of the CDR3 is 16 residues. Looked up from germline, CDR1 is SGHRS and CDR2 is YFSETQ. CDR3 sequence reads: CASSERTDSSYNEQFF. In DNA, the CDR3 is TGCGCCAGCAGCGAGAGGACTGACAGCTCCTACAATGAGCAGTTCTTC.

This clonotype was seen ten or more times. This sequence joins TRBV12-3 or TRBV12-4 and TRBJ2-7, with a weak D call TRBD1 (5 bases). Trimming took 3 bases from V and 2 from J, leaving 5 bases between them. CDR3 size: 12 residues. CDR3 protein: CASSLTAYEQYF. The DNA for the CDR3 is TGTGCCAGCAGTTTGACAGCCTACGAGCAGTACTTC.

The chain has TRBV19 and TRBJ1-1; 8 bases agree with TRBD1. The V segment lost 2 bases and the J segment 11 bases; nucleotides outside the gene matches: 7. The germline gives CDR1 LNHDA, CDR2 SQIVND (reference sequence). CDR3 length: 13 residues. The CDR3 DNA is TGTGCCAGTAGTATATCCGGGACAGGAGGCGCTTTCTTT. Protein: CASSISGTGGAFF.

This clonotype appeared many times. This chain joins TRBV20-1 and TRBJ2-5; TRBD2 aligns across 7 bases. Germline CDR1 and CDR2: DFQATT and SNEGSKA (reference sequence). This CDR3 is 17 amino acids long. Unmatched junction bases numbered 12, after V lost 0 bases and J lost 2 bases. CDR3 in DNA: TGCAGTGCTAGAGATTCGCGGGAGACCCCATTACAAGAGACCCAGTACTTC. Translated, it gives CSARDSRETPLQETQYF.

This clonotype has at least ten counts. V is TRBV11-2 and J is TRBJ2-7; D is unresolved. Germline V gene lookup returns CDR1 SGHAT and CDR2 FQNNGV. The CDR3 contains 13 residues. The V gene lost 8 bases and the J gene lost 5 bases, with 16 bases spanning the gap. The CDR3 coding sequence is TGTGCCAGCCTCTTCATGATCGGCAACGAGCAGTACTTC. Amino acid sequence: CASLFMIGNEQYF.